Shown below are 7 T cell receptor beta chains from a single sample sequenced in a study of blood T cell repertoires in COVID-19. The data were produced by immunoSEQ multiplex PCR, yet TCRdb's version contains in-frame clones alone and is incomplete. The table includes a few hundred thousand clones, 80% to 90% detected once. Sequencing input: PBMCs or T cells enriched from blood (not recorded which). The receptors stem from a woman aged 45-65 years who had recovered from COVID-19.

This chain connects TRBV5-6 to TRBJ1-1, with D hard to call. The CDR3 has 13 residues. Germline CDR1 is SGHDT and CDR2 is YYEEEE. V was pared by 0 bases and J by 4 bases, with 7 bases between. In DNA, the CDR3 is TGTGCCAGCAGCTTGGTGACTGGCACTGAAGCTTTCTTT. It encodes CASSLVTGTEAFF.

This chain's CDR3 is CASPSPVKRGLSGELFF. The CDR3 DNA reads as TGTGCCAGCCCCTCTCCCGTAAAGCGGGGTTTGTCCGGGGAGCTGTTTTTT. V is TRBV7-2 and J is TRBJ2-2, with 7 bases fitting TRBD2. Per the germline V gene, CDR1 is SGHTA and CDR2 is FQGNSA. The CDR3 totals 17 residues. Trimming at V came to 8 bases and at J to 6 bases, leaving 18 bases not matched to a gene.

This sequence joins TRBV5-6 and TRBJ1-1; D is ambiguous. The CDR3 length is 13 residues. CDR1 and CDR2 from the germline V gene are SGHDT and YYEEEE. Trimming removed 0 bases at V and 10 bases at J, with 13 bases between. CDR3 residues: CASSLVFGEGAFF. CDR3 sequence (DNA): TGTGCCAGCAGCTTGGTGTTCGGGGAGGGAGCTTTCTTT. Full variable domain (rest looked up from reference TRBV5-6 and TRBJ1-1): DAGVTQSPTHLIKTRGQQVTLRCSPKSGHDTVSWYQQALGQGPQFIFQYYEEEERQRGNFPDRFSGHQFPNYSSELNVNALLLGDSALYLCASSLVFGEGAFFGQGTRLTVV.

The chain carries TRBV28 and TRBJ1-3, with 7 positions matching TRBD1. The germline V gene has CDR1 MDHEN and CDR2 SYDVKM. This CDR3 is built from 16 residues. V trimming: 5 bases; J trimming: 4 bases; junction bases outside the gene matches: 11. The DNA of the CDR3 is TGTGCCAGCAGTACCGTCGACAGGGCGTTAGGAAACACCATATATTTT. It is translated as CASSTVDRALGNTIYF. Based on the CDR3 plus reference TRBV28 and TRBJ1-3, the full variable domain is DVKVTQSSRYLVKRTGEKVFLECVQDMDHENMFWYRQDPGLGLRLIYFSYDVKMKEKGDIPEGYSVSREKKERFSLILESASTNQTSMYLCASSTVDRALGNTIYFGEGSWLTVV.

The chain links TRBV28 to TRBJ1-6; D ambiguous. The CDR3 covers 13 residues. Germline V gene data show CDR1 as MDHEN and CDR2 as SYDVKM. V lost 5 bases, J lost 8 bases, and 10 bases lay in between. The CDR3 loop reads CASSTVVYSPLHF. DNA of the CDR3: TGTGCCAGCAGTACTGTGGTGTATTCACCCCTCCACTTT.

V gene TRBV29-1 combines with J gene TRBJ1-1; the D gene is possibly TRBD1 (5 bases). V dropped 6 bases and J dropped 5 bases, with 19 bases sitting between them. The germline CDR1 and CDR2 sequences are SQVTM and ANQGSEA. The CDR3 has 14 residues. CDR3 in amino acids: CSVSRGMGGTEAFF. The CDR3 DNA follows: TGCAGCGTGTCCCGGGGTATGGGGGGAACTGAAGCTTTCTTT.

V is TRBV3-1 (or the pseudogene TRBV3-2) and J is TRBJ1-4; 9 nucleotides agree with TRBD1. The length of the CDR3 is 17 residues. In germline, CDR1 is LGHDT, CDR2 YNNKEL (reference sequence). With V trimmed by 1 base and J by 6 bases, 9 bases remained unmatched. The CDR3 sequence is CASSQVIDWTGDEKLFF. The CDR3 DNA sequence: TGTGCCAGCAGCCAAGTCATTGACTGGACAGGGGATGAAAAACTGTTTTTT.